This T cell receptor beta chain was sequenced during a study of blood T cells in healthy people across ages. Donors gave approximately 9.9 milliliters of peripheral blood apiece. Each sample used at least 6.5 million PBMCs. Trimming cost V 3 bases and J 3 bases, with 12 bases left between them. Germline CDR1 LGHNA, CDR2 YSLEER. The CDR3 extends over 14 amino acids. Alongside a J-beta primer mix, a sample-barcoded 5' primer served in a second PCR lasting about 7 to 12 cycles. Each of the cDNA molecules was tagged by a template-switch adaptor with 12 random nucleotides. MiXCR was run by TCRdb on the 5' RACE reads, yielding one entry per CDR3 protein. The top ten clones hold around 30% of a sample with over 600,000 distinct CDR3 sequences, 35% to 50% of them seen once.

The sequence was collected from a man older than 75 in good health. Input material: blood. The genes are TRBV4-3 and TRBJ2-7; the D gene is possibly TRBD2 (5 bases). The CDR3 protein is CASSHDHRDYEQYF. The CDR3 coding sequence is TGCGCCAGCAGCCATGACCACCGGGACTACGAGCAGTACTTC.